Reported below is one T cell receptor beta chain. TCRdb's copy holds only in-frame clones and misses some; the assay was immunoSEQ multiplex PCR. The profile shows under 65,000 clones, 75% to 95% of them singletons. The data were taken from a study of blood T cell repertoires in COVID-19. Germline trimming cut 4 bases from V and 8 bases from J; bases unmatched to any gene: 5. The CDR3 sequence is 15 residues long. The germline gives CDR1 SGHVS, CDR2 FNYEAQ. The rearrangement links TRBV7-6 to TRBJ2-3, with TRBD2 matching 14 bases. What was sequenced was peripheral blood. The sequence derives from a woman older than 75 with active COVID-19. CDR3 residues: CASSSGLAGGSTQYF. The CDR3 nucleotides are TGTGCCAGCAGCTCCGGACTAGCGGGGGGCTCTACGCAGTATTTT.